Shown below are 17 T cell receptor beta chains from a single sample sequenced in a study of blood T cell repertoires in COVID-19. Repertoires were generated with immunoSEQ multiplex PCR, while TCRdb's copy carries only in-frame clones and drops some. This table has approximately 180,000 clones, 80% to 90% appearing once. The source material was peripheral blood. Receptors were obtained from a human donor with active or convalescent COVID-19. The donor label of this sample is uncertain.

This chain connects TRBV19 to TRBJ1-1; 9 bases match TRBD1. V lost 4 bases and J lost 6; bases outside the gene matches: 12. The CDR3 is 16 amino acids. Looked up from germline, CDR1 is LNHDA and CDR2 is SQIVND (reference sequence). CDR3 sequence reads: CASSRAGTGYSSEAFF. CDR3 bases: TGTGCCAGTAGTAGGGCAGGGACAGGGTATTCGTCTGAAGCTTTCTTT.

A few counts support this clone. This chain joins TRBV10-2 and TRBJ2-3; D call uncertain. This CDR3 is 16 amino acids long. V gave up 0 bases and J gave up 0 bases, with 10 bases separating them. Germline V gene sequence: CDR1 WSHSY, CDR2 SAAADI. Here the CDR3 DNA reads TGCGCCAGCAGTGAGTCTGGGCAGAGAAGCACAGATACGCAGTATTTT. Amino acids: CASSESGQRSTDTQYF.

This clone was counted a single time. The chain carries TRBV19 and TRBJ2-3; 11 positions match TRBD2. Unmatched junction bases numbered 17, after V lost 11 bases and J lost 4 bases. The CDR3 loop spans 17 amino acids. Germline loops: CDR1 LNHDA, CDR2 SQIVND (reference sequence). The CDR3, as DNA: TGTGCCGCCGGGACGTTCGGGCTAGCGGGGGGCGCAGATACGCAGTATTTT. Translated: CAAGTFGLAGGADTQYF. The entire variable domain, with the rest obtained from reference TRBV19 and TRBJ2-3, is as follows: DGGITQSPKYLFRKEGQNVTLSCEQNLNHDAMYWYRQDPGQGLRLIYYSQIVNDFQKGDIAEGYSVSREKKESFPLTVTSAQKNPTAFYLCAAGTFGLAGGADTQYFGPGTRLTVL.

This clone was detected many times. V and J are TRBV3-1 (or the pseudogene TRBV3-2) and TRBJ2-7; TRBD2 might be the D (7 bases). Trimming left V 2 bases short and J 0 bases short, with 14 bases between. The germline V gene encodes CDR1 LGHDT and CDR2 YNNKEL (reference sequence). The CDR3 totals 16 residues. The CDR3 DNA follows: TGTGCCAGCAGCCAAAGGGGGGGGCGAGGCTCCTACGAGCAGTACTTC. It yields the protein CASSQRGGRGSYEQYF.

V and J are TRBV15 and TRBJ2-2; D perhaps matches TRBD2 (6 bases). Deletions cut 0 bases from V and 3 bases from J, with 20 bases between. The CDR3 has 19 residues. Germline V gene lookup returns CDR1 LNHNV and CDR2 YYDKDF (reference sequence). The CDR3 is CATSRDYDIGTFYTGELFF. DNA of the CDR3: TGTGCCACCAGCAGAGATTATGATATAGGGACTTTTTACACCGGGGAGCTGTTTTTT.

The J gene is TRBJ2-1, the V gene TRBV7-3; D not certain. The CDR3 length is 12 residues. V was trimmed by 3 bases and J by 8 bases, leaving 8 bases between them. Germline V gene data show CDR1 as SGHTA and CDR2 as FQGTGA. CDR3 sequence: CASSLNRDEQFF. DNA of the CDR3: TGTGCCAGCAGCTTGAACCGGGATGAGCAGTTCTTC.

The V call is TRBV5-6, the J call TRBJ1-3; D is ambiguous. This CDR3 spans 14 amino acids. Germline CDR1 is SGHDT and CDR2 is YYEEEE. Trimming shortened V by 4 bases and J by 3 bases, and 11 bases separated the two germline ends. The CDR3 reads CASSPRGIGNTIYF. The CDR3 region has the DNA TGTGCCAGCAGCCCACGGGGAATTGGAAACACCATATATTTT.

The J gene is TRBJ1-1, the V gene TRBV6-4; D might be TRBD1 (6 bases). Germline-derived CDR1 and CDR2 are MRHNA and SNTAGT. V lost 6 bases and J lost 2, with 22 bases in between. The CDR3 totals 17 residues. The CDR3 loop reads CASSVTRQETTNTEAFF. For the CDR3, the DNA is TGTGCCAGCAGCGTAACCCGACAGGAGACAACCAACACTGAAGCTTTCTTT.

The rearrangement links TRBV7-2 to TRBJ2-1; 12 nucleotides align to TRBD2. Germline CDR1 is SGHTA and CDR2 is FQGNSA. The junction had 7 bases not matched to a gene; V was cut back by 3 bases and J by 4 bases. CDR3 length: 17 residues. This CDR3 is CASSFPASGRGYNEQFF. CDR3 nucleotide sequence: TGTGCCAGCAGCTTCCCGGCTAGCGGGAGGGGATACAATGAGCAGTTCTTC. Complete variable domain (other parts from reference TRBV7-2 and TRBJ2-1): GAGVSQSPSNKVTEKGKDVELRCDPISGHTALYWYRQSLGQGLEFLIYFQGNSAPDKSGLPSDRFSAERTGGSVSTLTIQRTQQEDSAVYLCASSFPASGRGYNEQFFGPGTRLTVL.

This clone was counted a single time. This chain joins TRBV7-3 and TRBJ2-3, with 8 bases lining up with TRBD2. The CDR3 has 15 amino acids. Germline CDR1 reads SGHTA; CDR2 reads FQGTGA. V was clipped by 2 bases and J by 11 bases; unmatched bases: 12. The CDR3 nucleotides read TGTGCCAGCAGCTTACCCTCGGGAGGGGGAAACATGCAGTATTTT. It codes for CASSLPSGGGNMQYF.

This clone has a single count. The chain carries TRBV11-3 and TRBJ2-3; the D gene is possibly TRBD2 (5 bases). Trimming left V 3 bases short and J 3 bases short, with 10 bases between. The CDR3 totals 14 residues. CDR1 and CDR2 (germline): SGHNT, YENEEA. In DNA, the CDR3 is TGTGCCAGCAGCTTTGGAGGCGGGACAGATACGCAGTATTTT. It specifies CASSFGGGTDTQYF.

This clone was picked up a small number of times. This chain uses TRBV12-3 or TRBV12-4 with TRBJ1-5; 7 bases map to TRBD1. The CDR3 length is 13 residues. The V segment lost 5 bases and the J segment 4 bases; nucleotides outside the gene matches: 2. The CDR3 sequence: CASSQGENQPQHF. The DNA for the CDR3 is TGTGCCAGCAGTCAGGGGGAAAATCAGCCCCAGCATTTT.

The chain combines TRBV28 with TRBJ1-1, with D possibly being TRBD1 (5 bases). CDR1 and CDR2 from the germline V gene are MDHEN and SYDVKM. The V end lost 6 bases, the J end lost 6 bases, and 17 bases lay between the germline ends. The CDR3 sequence is 14 residues long. The CDR3 spells CASRRLGTGPEAFF. The CDR3 coding sequence is TGTGCCAGCAGACGACTCGGGACTGGGCCTGAAGCTTTCTTT.

This sequence joins TRBV30 and TRBJ1-1; a possible D gene is TRBD1 (5 bases). Between the trimmed V and J ends, which lost 4 bases and 0 bases, there was a span of 12 bases. This CDR3 spans 14 amino acids. Germline CDR1 GTSNPN, CDR2 SVGIG (reference sequence). CDR3 nucleotides: TGTGCCTGGATTGGCAGGGCGTTGAACACTGAAGCTTTCTTT. Its protein product is CAWIGRALNTEAFF.

Written as DNA, the CDR3 is TGTGCCAGCAGGGTTCGGGGGGCGGATCCCTACGAGCAGTACTTC. Protein: CASRVRGADPYEQYF. The rearrangement joins TRBV6-5 to TRBJ2-7; D is possibly TRBD2 (7 bases). Trimming left V 6 bases short and J 2 bases short, with 17 bases between. Germline CDR1 MNHEY, CDR2 SVGAGI. The CDR3 has 15 residues.

The J gene is TRBJ2-6, the V gene TRBV6-2 or TRBV6-3; 9 bases align to TRBD2. Germline CDR1 MNHEY, CDR2 SVGEGT. This CDR3 spans 21 amino acids. With V trimmed by 2 bases and J by 2 bases, 16 bases remained unmatched. For the CDR3, the DNA is TGTGCCAGCAGTTACAAGGCTAGCGGGGAACTTCTTTTGGCTGGGGCCAACGTCCTGACTTTC. This gives the protein CASSYKASGELLLAGANVLTF.

This clone has a handful of counts. This sequence joins TRBV2 and TRBJ1-2; 8 positions agree with TRBD1. The CDR3 loop spans 15 amino acids. Germline loops: CDR1 SNHLY, CDR2 FYNNEI. V was pared by 8 bases and J by 0 bases, with 8 bases of the junction left unmatched. The CDR3 is CASWRDRTSNYGYTF. In DNA, the CDR3 is TGTGCCAGCTGGAGGGACAGGACGTCTAACTATGGCTACACCTTC.